This entry lists 25 T cell receptor beta chains sequenced from one sample in a study of beta chain features in type 1 diabetes. As every portion of the isolated RNA was reverse transcribed, the sequencing read expressed TCRB transcripts. This table comes from immunoSEQ multiplex PCR, and its TCRdb copy is limited to in-frame clones, with some not included. The data contain 350,000 to 450,000 clones, approximately 15% of them singletons. The sequencing input was naive CD4+ T cells from blood. These receptors were obtained from a woman aged 18 to 35 in good health.

This clone was counted only a few times. The gene calls are TRBV30 and TRBJ2-3; tentative D call: TRBD1 (5 bases). Germline V gene sequence: CDR1 GTSNPN, CDR2 SVGIG (reference sequence). Trimming stripped 3 bases from V and 5 bases from J, with 9 bases between. The CDR3 sequence is 12 residues long. The CDR3 sequence: CAWSPQGDTQYF. The DNA of the CDR3 is TGTGCCTGGAGCCCCCAGGGAGATACGCAGTATTTT.

In its sample, this clone was seen a few times. The CDR3 DNA sequence: TGTGCCAGCAGCCAAGTAGGGGGAAACACTGAAGCTTTCTTT. Encoded protein: CASSQVGGNTEAFF. The chain uses TRBV4-2 and TRBJ1-1, with a possible D match to TRBD1 (6 bases). V lost 1 base and J 2 bases, leaving 8 bases between the germline ends. This CDR3 spans 14 amino acids. CDR1 LGHNA and CDR2 YNFKEQ come from the germline V gene.

The V and J genes are TRBV6-5 and TRBJ2-7, with a weak D call TRBD1 (5 bases). This CDR3 has 15 amino acids. Between the trimmed V and J ends, which lost 5 bases and 3 bases, there was a span of 17 bases. Germline loops: CDR1 MNHEY, CDR2 SVGAGI. The CDR3: CASSKIIGAHYEQYF. The CDR3 nucleotides read TGTGCCAGCAGTAAGATAATAGGGGCTCACTACGAGCAGTACTTC.

J is TRBJ1-1 and V is TRBV6-6; D unclear. CDR1 is MNHNY, CDR2 SVGAGI, per germline (reference sequence). The CDR3 loop spans 11 amino acids. Trimming took off 7 bases at V and 3 bases at J, with 6 bases between the two ends. The CDR3 sequence is CASTSHTEAFF. The CDR3 region has the DNA TGTGCCAGCACTTCTCACACTGAAGCTTTCTTT.

There are a few counts of this clone. The V and J genes are TRBV25-1 and TRBJ1-1; D gene ambiguous. The V and J ends lost 1 base and 0 bases respectively, with 12 bases between them. CDR1 and CDR2 (germline): MGHDK, SYGVNS. The CDR3 spans 16 residues. As DNA, the CDR3 is TGTGCCAGCAGTGAATCACACCGGGGATTGAACACTGAAGCTTTCTTT. Its translation: CASSESHRGLNTEAFF.

The chain couples TRBV20-1 to TRBJ2-5; no clear D gene. Germline V gives CDR1 DFQATT, CDR2 SNEGSKA (reference sequence). The CDR3 consists of 11 residues. The germline V and J ends were trimmed by 3 bases and 5 bases, with 7 bases remaining between them. In DNA form, the CDR3 reads TGCAGTGCTAGGATACGGGAGACCCAGTACTTC. Translated, it gives CSARIRETQYF.

CDR3 in amino acids: CASSLRQGGTGELFF. In DNA form, the CDR3 reads TGTGCCAGCAGCTTAAGACAGGGTGGCACCGGGGAGCTGTTTTTT. The chain links TRBV11-2 to TRBJ2-2, with 7 bases lining up with TRBD1. V lost 2 bases, J lost 4 bases, and 4 bases stayed unmatched. The CDR3 length is 15 residues. Germline V gene sequence: CDR1 SGHAT, CDR2 FQNNGV.

This clone was recorded a few times. CDR3 DNA sequence: TGTGCCAGCAGCTTAGTCACCTACGAGCAGTACTTC. Its translation is CASSLVTYEQYF. The rearrangement uses TRBV7-2 and TRBJ2-7; no reliable D call. The CDR3 spans 12 residues. Between the trimmed V and J ends, which lost 1 base and 2 bases, there was a span of 3 bases. The germline V gene encodes CDR1 SGHTA and CDR2 FQGNSA.

The rearrangement joins TRBV11-2 to TRBJ1-1; D gene ambiguous. There are 11 residues in the CDR3. V lost 0 bases and J 8 bases, leaving 4 bases between the germline ends. From germline, CDR1 is SGHAT and CDR2 FQNNGV. The CDR3 loop reads CASSLDAEAFF. CDR3 sequence (DNA): TGTGCCAGCAGCTTAGATGCGGAAGCTTTCTTT.

There are a few counts of this clone. The chain combines TRBV14 with TRBJ2-7; D is undetermined. The CDR3 contains 15 residues. Per the germline V gene, CDR1 is SGHDN and CDR2 is FVKESK. Trimming cost V 3 bases and J 0 bases, with 12 bases left between them. The DNA for the CDR3 is TGTGCCAGCAGCCAGCTCTCGCGGAGCTCCTACGAGCAGTACTTC. Amino acids: CASSQLSRSSYEQYF. Filled out from reference TRBV14 and TRBJ2-7, the complete variable domain reads EAGVTQFPSHSVIEKGQTVTLRCDPISGHDNLYWYRRVMGKEIKFLLHFVKESKQDESGMPNNRFLAERTGGTYSTLKVQPAELEDSGVYFCASSQLSRSSYEQYFGPGTRLTVT.

The rearrangement uses TRBV5-1 and TRBJ1-1, with unresolved D. CDR1 is SGHRS, CDR2 YFSETQ, per germline. V was clipped by 0 bases and J by 7 bases, with 10 bases between them. CDR3 size: 13 residues. The CDR3 nucleotides are TGCGCCAGCAGCTTGGAAAGACTGGATGAAGCTTTCTTT. Protein product: CASSLERLDEAFF.

The rearrangement uses TRBV30 and TRBJ1-1, with D maybe TRBD1 (6 bases). Trimming removed 0 bases from V and 4 bases from J, with 9 bases in between. Germline assignment: CDR1 GTSNPN and CDR2 SVGIG (reference sequence). The CDR3 extends over 13 amino acids. The CDR3 region is CAWSVHRATEAFF. DNA of the CDR3: TGTGCCTGGAGTGTACACAGGGCCACTGAAGCTTTCTTT.

This clone has a handful of counts. One end of the junction does not line up with germline, which may come from a read error. The chain uses TRBV7-3 and TRBJ2-1, with unresolved D. CDR3 length: 13 residues. Germline CDR1 reads SGHTA; CDR2 reads FQGTGA. CDR3 in DNA: TGTGCCAGCAGCTTAGCCCCGAACGAGCAATGCATCTTC. As protein: CASSLAPNEQCIF.

This clone appeared a few times. This chain uses TRBV15 with TRBJ1-5; the D gene is possibly TRBD1 (5 bases). The V end lost 5 bases, the J end lost 0 bases, and 23 bases lay between the germline ends. The CDR3 sequence is 19 residues long. Per germline, CDR1 LNHNV and CDR2 YYDKDF (reference sequence). CDR3 in DNA: TGTGCCACCAGCGACCGGGGGAGACTCGTCGCCGGTAGCAATCAGCCCCAGCATTTT. Amino acid sequence: CATSDRGRLVAGSNQPQHF.

The chain's CDR3 is CASSLGYEQYF. CDR3 in DNA: TGTGCCAGCAGTCTAGGCTACGAGCAGTACTTC. The chain links TRBV28 to TRBJ2-7; D uncertain. Trimming cost V 5 bases and J 3 bases, with 5 bases left between them. CDR3 length: 11 residues. The germline V gene encodes CDR1 MDHEN and CDR2 SYDVKM.

The sample holds a few counts of this clone. The V gene is TRBV25-1, the J gene TRBJ2-7; the match to TRBD1 covers 9 bases. The CDR3 is 15 residues long. V dropped 5 bases and J dropped 2; count of bases not matched to a gene: 7. The germline V gene encodes CDR1 MGHDK and CDR2 SYGVNS. The CDR3 here is CASSNPGTGTYEQYF. In DNA, the CDR3 is TGTGCCAGCAGTAATCCCGGGACAGGGACCTACGAGCAGTACTTC.

This clone was observed a handful of times. This sequence joins TRBV18 and TRBJ1-1; D is ambiguous. CDR1 and CDR2 (germline): KGHSH, LQKENI. V dropped 3 bases and J dropped 0 bases, with 8 bases sitting between them. This CDR3 is 14 amino acids long. CDR3 nucleotides: TGTGCCAGCTCACCCCTAGGAGTGAACACTGAAGCTTTCTTT. It codes for CASSPLGVNTEAFF.

This clone was seen only a few times. This chain uses TRBV6-5 with TRBJ2-5; 8 bases fit TRBD1. V gave up 0 bases and J gave up 5 bases; unmatched junction bases: 8. CDR1 is MNHEY, CDR2 SVGAGI, per germline. CDR3 size: 16 residues. CDR3 loop: CASSYSRAGGEETQYF. In DNA, the CDR3 is TGTGCCAGCAGTTACTCGAGGGCAGGGGGCGAGGAGACCCAGTACTTC.

The rearrangement joins TRBV7-9 to TRBJ1-3, with 8 bases matching TRBD1. V trimming: 5 bases; J trimming: 6 bases; junction bases outside the gene matches: 12. Germline V gene lookup returns CDR1 SEHNR and CDR2 FQNEAQ (reference sequence). The CDR3 totals 16 residues. CDR3 bases: TGTGCCAGCAGCCGACTTCCCCAGGGGGCCTTAAACACCATATATTTT. Amino acids: CASSRLPQGALNTIYF. Full variable domain (outside the CDR3, taken from reference TRBV7-9 and TRBJ1-3): DTGVSQNPRHKITKRGQNVTFRCDPISEHNRLYWYRQTLGQGPEFLTYFQNEAQLEKSRLLSDRFSAERPKGSFSTLEIQRTEQGDSAMYLCASSRLPQGALNTIYFGEGSWLTVV.

The chain carries TRBV29-1 and TRBJ1-1; 7 positions agree with TRBD1. With V trimmed by 3 bases and J by 1 base, 11 bases remained unmatched. Germline CDR1 reads SQVTM; CDR2 reads ANQGSEA. CDR3 size: 16 residues. CDR3 sequence: CSVDRAGDSQNTEAFF. In DNA form, the CDR3 reads TGCAGCGTTGACCGAGCCGGGGACAGCCAGAACACTGAAGCTTTCTTT.

The rearrangement links TRBV25-1 to TRBJ2-7, with 7 bases identical to TRBD1. Unmatched junction bases numbered 12, after V lost 4 bases and J lost 3 bases. The germline CDR1 and CDR2 sequences are MGHDK and SYGVNS. The CDR3 has 16 amino acids. The CDR3 sequence: CASSAKGRGPGYEQYF. The CDR3 DNA reads as TGTGCCAGCAGTGCAAAAGGAAGGGGGCCAGGCTACGAGCAGTACTTC.

This clone was counted between two and nine times. The chain has TRBV7-9 and TRBJ2-1; TRBD2 matches 9 bases. With 5 bases clipped from V and 6 bases from J, the junction kept 11 bases outside the gene matches. The CDR3 has 16 amino acids. From germline, CDR1 is SEHNR and CDR2 FQNEAQ (reference sequence). The chain's CDR3 is CASSPAGSGSFNEQFF. CDR3 DNA sequence: TGTGCCAGCAGCCCGGCAGGTAGCGGGAGTTTCAATGAGCAGTTCTTC.

The gene calls are TRBV6-6 and TRBJ2-5, with TRBD1 matching over 9 bases. The CDR3 length is 15 residues. Germline-derived CDR1 and CDR2 are MNHNY and SVGAGI (reference sequence). V shed 3 bases, J shed 0 bases, and the junction held 2 bases outside the gene matches. The CDR3 DNA follows: TGTGCCAGCAGTTATAGGACAGGGGACCAAGAGACCCAGTACTTC. This translates into CASSYRTGDQETQYF.

This chain uses TRBV28 with TRBJ1-2, with no clear D. V was pared by 2 bases and J by 7 bases, with 20 bases between. Germline V gene lookup returns CDR1 MDHEN and CDR2 SYDVKM. The CDR3 is 16 residues long. The CDR3 loop is CASSLGFRAASGGYTF. CDR3 DNA: TGTGCCAGCAGTTTAGGCTTCCGAGCGGCATCGGGTGGCTACACCTTC.

In this sample, this clone turned up a few times. This chain joins TRBV9 and TRBJ2-7; TRBD1 agrees at 9 bases. Trimming removed 0 bases from V and 5 bases from J; junction bases left unmatched: 6. The germline gives CDR1 SGDLS, CDR2 YYNGEE. CDR3 size: 15 residues. The CDR3: CASSVEGTGTHEQYF. CDR3 in DNA: TGTGCCAGCAGCGTAGAAGGGACAGGGACCCACGAGCAGTACTTC.